This is a list of T cell receptor beta chains from one sample in a study of T cells after somatic rescue of genetic block. Produced via immunoSEQ multiplex PCR; TCRdb's table is partial and in-frame only. Found here are 85,000 to 100,000 clones, about nine tenths of them singletons; the top ten hold more than 1.5%. Sequencing input: peripheral blood mononuclear cells (PBMCs). These receptors all stem from a woman between 18 and 29 years old. The CDR3 runs from the conserved cysteine through the conserved F or W. Each record gives: D gene, V gene, J gene, CDR3 length, CDR3 protein. A D gene is named only where the DNA matches it firmly.

TRBD2	TRBV19	TRBJ2-1	14	CASSIDRASGRAFF
NA	TRBV7-8	TRBJ1-2	15	CASSLGTGVGYGYTF
NA	TRBV28	TRBJ2-4	15	CASSPGPLGGNIQYF
NA	TRBV9	TRBJ2-1	13	CASSVTPGGEQFF
TRBD1	TRBV19	TRBJ2-7	12	CASSRDSYEQYF
NA	TRBV5-4	TRBJ2-2	13	CASSLDFSGELFF
TRBD2	TRBV29-1	TRBJ2-7	15	CSVEVAAGDDYEQYF
NA	TRBV10-3	TRBJ2-1	15	CATGRGIASYNEQFF
TRBD1	TRBV27	TRBJ1-2	13	CASSSQGWNGYTF
TRBD2	TRBV27	TRBJ2-2	14	CASSLSRGGGELFF
NA	TRBV11-2	TRBJ1-4	15	CASTRERSTNEKLFF
TRBD1	TRBV30	TRBJ1-5	14	CAWSAGTGNQPQHF
NA	TRBV11-1	TRBJ2-2	14	CASSLGSYTGELFF
NA	TRBV18	TRBJ1-4	18	CASSPNRGGSATNEKLFF
NA	TRBV7-8	TRBJ2-7	12	CASSLEGPGQYF
NA	TRBV10-1	TRBJ1-1	14	CASSETTGNTEAFF
NA	TRBV5-1	TRBJ1-3	15	CASSLGQALGNTIYF
TRBD1	TRBV30	TRBJ1-4	15	CAWSVRGDRGRKLFF
NA	TRBV10-1	TRBJ1-1	17	CASSGDNRDGRNTEAFF
NA	TRBV14	TRBJ1-3	14	CASRKVGSGNTIYF
NA	TRBV19	TRBJ1-4	14	CASHWAGPNEKLFF
NA	TRBV5-1	TRBJ1-1	14	CASSLVVGNTEAFF
NA	TRBV9	TRBJ2-5	13	CASSVGGKETQYF
NA	TRBV28	TRBJ1-1	14	CASSLYAGNTEAFF
NA	TRBV29-1	TRBJ1-2	14	CSVEHLRGGNGYTF
NA	TRBV28	TRBJ1-4	12	CASRGDNEKLFF
NA	TRBV5-1	TRBJ2-6	18	CASSLKGLSSSGANVLTF
NA	TRBV28	TRBJ1-6	15	CASSLRGGSNSPLHF
NA	TRBV27	TRBJ1-2	13	CASSFQGDYGYTF
NA	TRBV10-1	TRBJ2-1	14	CASGRGSSYNEQFF
NA	TRBV2	TRBJ2-5	14	CASSTRSKQETQYF
NA	TRBV28	TRBJ2-1	15	CASSLRRDPYNEQFF
NA	TRBV6-5	TRBJ2-1	15	CASSYAREVDNEQFF
NA	TRBV7-2	TRBJ2-1	13	CASSLEVVGPWFF
NA	TRBV6-6	TRBJ2-7	14	CASSAARVSYEQYF
NA	TRBV19	TRBJ1-5	14	CASSQEPGDQPQHF
NA	TRBV6-6	TRBJ2-2	14	CASLPRGNTGELFF
NA	TRBV5-4	TRBJ1-1	13	CASSYREGTEAFF
NA	TRBV6-5	TRBJ2-7	12	CASSTGRDEQYF
TRBD1	TRBV30	TRBJ1-2	12	CAWQRGLGGYTF
NA	TRBV2	TRBJ2-5	17	CASTPEPNRGGEETQYF
NA	TRBV5-4	TRBJ1-1	14	CASSLEREWTEAFF
NA	TRBV29-1	TRBJ1-2	9	CSVDSGYTF
TRBD1	TRBV6-4	TRBJ2-1	16	CASNGKLQGSYNEQFF
TRBD2	TRBV6-5	TRBJ2-1	16	CASSYSASGSYNEQFF
TRBD2	TRBV5-5	TRBJ2-7	15	CASSSPSGSTYEQYF
NA	TRBV7-2	TRBJ1-1	12	CASSLVSGLAFF
NA	TRBV11-2	TRBJ1-4	13	CASSLDRVRNLFF
NA	TRBV5-1	TRBJ1-1	13	CASRAGTNTEAFF
NA	TRBV5-1	TRBJ2-1	14	CASSLAGGSNEQFF
NA	TRBV5-1	TRBJ1-2	12	CASTAGGGNYTF
NA	TRBV5-1	TRBJ1-2	15	CASREGGGFYYGYTF
NA	TRBV4-1	TRBJ2-7	14	CASSQDPARYEQYF